The clone carrying this T cell receptor beta chain was seen a handful of times. Using a J-beta primer mix together with a sample-barcoded 5' primer, a second PCR was run for roughly 7 to 11 cycles. In TCRdb, the 5' RACE reads were re-called with MiXCR into one record per CDR3 protein. Here the sample spans roughly 1.5 million distinct CDR3 sequences, 35% to 45% being singletons. The data are from a study of blood T cells in healthy people across ages. Trimming took off 1 base at V and 1 base at J, with 10 bases between the two ends. The CDR3 is made up of 14 amino acids. Germline CDR1 reads DFQATT; CDR2 reads SNEGSKA (reference sequence).

This receptor was taken from a woman in her late teens or twenties in good health. The chain combines TRBV20-1 with TRBJ1-1; no clear D. The sequencing input was blood. In DNA, the CDR3 is TGCAGTGCTAGAGTGGACGGGAGGAACACTGAAGCTTTCTTT. Translation: CSARVDGRNTEAFF.